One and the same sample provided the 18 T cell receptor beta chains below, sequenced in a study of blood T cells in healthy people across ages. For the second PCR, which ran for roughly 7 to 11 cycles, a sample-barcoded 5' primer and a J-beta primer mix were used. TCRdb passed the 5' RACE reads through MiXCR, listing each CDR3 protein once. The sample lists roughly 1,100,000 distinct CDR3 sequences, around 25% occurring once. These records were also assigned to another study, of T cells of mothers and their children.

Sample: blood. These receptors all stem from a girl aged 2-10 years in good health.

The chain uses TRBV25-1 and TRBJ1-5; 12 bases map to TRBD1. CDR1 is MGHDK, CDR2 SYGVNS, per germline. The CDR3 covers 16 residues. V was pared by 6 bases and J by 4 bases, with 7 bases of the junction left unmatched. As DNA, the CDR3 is TGTGCCAGCAGACCGGGACAGGGGGCCGGGAATCAGCCCCAGCATTTT. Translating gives CASRPGQGAGNQPQHF. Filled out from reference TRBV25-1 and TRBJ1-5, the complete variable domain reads EADIYQTPRYLVIGTGKKITLECSQTMGHDKMYWYQQDPGMELHLIHYSYGVNSTEKGDLSSESTVSRIRTEHFPLTLESARPSHTSQYLCASRPGQGAGNQPQHFGDGTRLSIL.

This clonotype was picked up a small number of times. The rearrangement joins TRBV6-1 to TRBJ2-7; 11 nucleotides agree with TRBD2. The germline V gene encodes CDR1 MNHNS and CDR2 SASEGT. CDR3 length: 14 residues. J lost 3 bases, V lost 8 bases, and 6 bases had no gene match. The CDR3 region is CASSTSGTHYEQYF. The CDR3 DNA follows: TGTGCCAGCTCGACTAGCGGGACTCACTACGAGCAGTACTTC.

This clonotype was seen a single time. As DNA, the CDR3 is TGTGCCGCCCGGGACACCGGGGAGACCCAGTACTTC. It specifies CAARDTGETQYF. This sequence joins TRBV28 and TRBJ2-5; D possibly corresponds to TRBD1 (6 bases). Germline V gene lookup returns CDR1 MDHEN and CDR2 SYDVKM. V gave up 11 bases and J gave up 5 bases, with 15 bases separating them. The CDR3 contains 12 residues. The full variable domain, with the rest looked up from reference TRBV28 and TRBJ2-5, is DVKVTQSSRYLVKRTGEKVFLECVQDMDHENMFWYRQDPGLGLRLIYFSYDVKMKEKGDIPEGYSVSREKKERFSLILESASTNQTSMYLCAARDTGETQYFGPGTRLLVL.

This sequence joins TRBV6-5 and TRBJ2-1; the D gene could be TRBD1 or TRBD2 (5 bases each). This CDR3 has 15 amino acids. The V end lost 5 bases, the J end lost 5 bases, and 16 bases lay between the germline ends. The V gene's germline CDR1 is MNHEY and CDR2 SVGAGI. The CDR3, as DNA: TGTGCCAGCAGTAAGGCGGTCAGGGACCACAATGAGCAGTTCTTC. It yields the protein CASSKAVRDHNEQFF.

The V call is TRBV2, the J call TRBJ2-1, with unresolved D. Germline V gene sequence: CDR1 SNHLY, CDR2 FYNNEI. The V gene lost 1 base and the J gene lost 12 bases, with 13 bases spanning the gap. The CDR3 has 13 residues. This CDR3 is CASSEVKSVRQFF. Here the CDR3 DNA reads TGTGCCAGCAGTGAAGTGAAGAGTGTTAGGCAGTTCTTC.

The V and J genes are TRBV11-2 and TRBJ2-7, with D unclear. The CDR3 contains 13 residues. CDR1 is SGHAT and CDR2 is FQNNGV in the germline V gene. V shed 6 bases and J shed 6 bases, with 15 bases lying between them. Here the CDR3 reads CASSLEVVSEQYF. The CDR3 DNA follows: TGTGCCAGCAGTCTAGAAGTAGTCTCCGAGCAGTACTTC.

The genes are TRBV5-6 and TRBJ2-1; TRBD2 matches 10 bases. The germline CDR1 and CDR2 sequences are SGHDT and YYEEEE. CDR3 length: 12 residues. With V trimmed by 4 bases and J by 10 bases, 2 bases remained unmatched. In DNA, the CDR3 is TGTGCCAGCAGCCGTAGCGGGAGGGAGCAGTTCTTC. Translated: CASSRSGREQFF.

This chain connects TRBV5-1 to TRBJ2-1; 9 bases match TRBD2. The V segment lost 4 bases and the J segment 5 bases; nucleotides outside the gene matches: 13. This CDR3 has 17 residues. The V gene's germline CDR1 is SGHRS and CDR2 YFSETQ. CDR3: CASSDQIAGEGNNEQFF. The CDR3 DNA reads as TGCGCCAGCAGCGATCAAATAGCGGGAGAAGGGAACAATGAGCAGTTCTTC.

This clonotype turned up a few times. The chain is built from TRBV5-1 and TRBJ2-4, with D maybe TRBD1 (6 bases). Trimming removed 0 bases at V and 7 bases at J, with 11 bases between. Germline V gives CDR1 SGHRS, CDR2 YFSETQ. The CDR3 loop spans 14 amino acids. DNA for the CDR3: TGCGCCAGCAGCTTGGAACAGGGATGGAACATTCAGTACTTC. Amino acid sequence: CASSLEQGWNIQYF.

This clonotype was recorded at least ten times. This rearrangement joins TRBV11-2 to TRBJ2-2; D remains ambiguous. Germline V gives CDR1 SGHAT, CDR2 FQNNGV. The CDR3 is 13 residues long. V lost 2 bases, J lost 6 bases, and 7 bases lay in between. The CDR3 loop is CASSLFPSGELFF. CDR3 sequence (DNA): TGTGCCAGCAGCTTATTTCCTTCCGGGGAGCTGTTTTTT.

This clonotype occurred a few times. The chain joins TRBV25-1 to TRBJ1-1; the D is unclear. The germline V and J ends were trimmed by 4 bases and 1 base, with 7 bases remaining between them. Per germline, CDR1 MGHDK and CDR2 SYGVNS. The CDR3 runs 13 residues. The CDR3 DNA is TGTGCCAGCAGTGCTGGGTGGAACACTGAAGCTTTCTTT. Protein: CASSAGWNTEAFF.

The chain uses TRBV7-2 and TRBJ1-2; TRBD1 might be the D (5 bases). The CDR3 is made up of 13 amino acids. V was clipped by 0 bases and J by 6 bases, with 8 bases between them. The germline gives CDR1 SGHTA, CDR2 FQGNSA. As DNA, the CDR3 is TGTGCCAGCAGCTTAGCGGGGCAAAATGGCTACACCTTC. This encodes CASSLAGQNGYTF.

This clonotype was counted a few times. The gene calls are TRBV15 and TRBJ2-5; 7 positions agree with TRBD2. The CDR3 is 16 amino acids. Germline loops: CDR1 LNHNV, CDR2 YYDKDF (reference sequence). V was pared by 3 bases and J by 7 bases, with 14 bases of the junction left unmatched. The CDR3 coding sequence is TGTGCCACCAGCAGGGGGGGGACCTCGGAGGCCCTGACCCAGTACTTC. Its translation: CATSRGGTSEALTQYF. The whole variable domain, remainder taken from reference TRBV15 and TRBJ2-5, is DAMVIQNPRYQVTQFGKPVTLSCSQTLNHNVMYWYQQKSSQAPKLLFHYYDKDFNNEADTPDNFQSRRPNTSFCFLDIRSPGLGDTAMYLCATSRGGTSEALTQYFGPGTRLLVL.

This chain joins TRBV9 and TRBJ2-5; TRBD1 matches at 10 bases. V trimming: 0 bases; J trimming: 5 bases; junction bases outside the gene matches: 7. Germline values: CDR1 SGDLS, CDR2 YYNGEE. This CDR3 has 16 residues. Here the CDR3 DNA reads TGTGCCAGCAGCGTAGGAACCTCGACAGGGGGCGAGACCCAGTACTTC. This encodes CASSVGTSTGGETQYF.

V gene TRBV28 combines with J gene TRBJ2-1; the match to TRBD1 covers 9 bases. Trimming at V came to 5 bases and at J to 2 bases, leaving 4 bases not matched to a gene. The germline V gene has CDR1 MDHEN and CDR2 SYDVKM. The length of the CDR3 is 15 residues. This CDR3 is CASSAYRGPYNEQFF. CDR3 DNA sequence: TGTGCCAGCAGTGCCTACAGGGGGCCCTACAATGAGCAGTTCTTC.

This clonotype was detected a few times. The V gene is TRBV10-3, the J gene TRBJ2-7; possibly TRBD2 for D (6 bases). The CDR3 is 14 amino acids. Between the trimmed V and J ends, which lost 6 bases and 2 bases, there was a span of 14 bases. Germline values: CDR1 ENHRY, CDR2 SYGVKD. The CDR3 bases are TGTGCCATCAGCGGGACTGGGGAAACCTACGAGCAGTACTTC. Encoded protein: CAISGTGETYEQYF.

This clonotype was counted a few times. CDR3 region: CASSSPGQGPETQYF. As DNA, the CDR3 is TGTGCCAGCAGCTCGCCAGGACAGGGACCGGAGACCCAGTACTTC. V is TRBV7-3 and J is TRBJ2-1; 8 nucleotides align to TRBD1. The assigned J gene may be wrong: the sequence end matches TRBJ2-5 better. The CDR3 spans 15 residues. Per the germline V gene, CDR1 is SGHTA and CDR2 is FQGTGA.

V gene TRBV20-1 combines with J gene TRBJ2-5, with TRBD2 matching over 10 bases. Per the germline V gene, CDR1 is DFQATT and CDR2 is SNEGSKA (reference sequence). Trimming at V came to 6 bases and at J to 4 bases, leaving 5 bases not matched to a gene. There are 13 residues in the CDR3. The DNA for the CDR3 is TGCAGTGCCCAGCGGGAGGGGCCAGAGACCCAGTACTTC. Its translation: CSAQREGPETQYF.